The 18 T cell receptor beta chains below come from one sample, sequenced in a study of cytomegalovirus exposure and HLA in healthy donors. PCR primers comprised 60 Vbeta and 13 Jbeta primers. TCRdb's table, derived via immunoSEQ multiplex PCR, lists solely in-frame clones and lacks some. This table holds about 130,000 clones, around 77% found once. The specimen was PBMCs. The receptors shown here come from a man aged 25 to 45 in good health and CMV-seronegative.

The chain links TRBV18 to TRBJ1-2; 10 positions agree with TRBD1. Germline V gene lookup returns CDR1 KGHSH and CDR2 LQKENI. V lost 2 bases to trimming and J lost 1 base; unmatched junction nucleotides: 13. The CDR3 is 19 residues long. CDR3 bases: TGTGCCAGCTCACCATTTTTTGGTCTCGGACAGGGGGATAACTATGGCTACACCTTC. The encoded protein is CASSPFFGLGQGDNYGYTF.

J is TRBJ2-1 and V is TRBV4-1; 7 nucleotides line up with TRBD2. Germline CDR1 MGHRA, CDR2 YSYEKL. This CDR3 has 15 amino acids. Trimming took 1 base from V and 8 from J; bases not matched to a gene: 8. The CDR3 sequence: CASSQVRTRNYEQFF. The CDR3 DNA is TGCGCCAGCAGCCAAGTCAGGACTAGGAACTATGAGCAGTTCTTC.

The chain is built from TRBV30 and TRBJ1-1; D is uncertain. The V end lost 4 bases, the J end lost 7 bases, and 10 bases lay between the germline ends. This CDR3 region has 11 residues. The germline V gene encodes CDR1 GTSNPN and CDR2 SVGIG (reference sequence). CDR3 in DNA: TGTGCCTGGAAAGAGGGCGGTGAAGCTTTCTTT. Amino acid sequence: CAWKEGGEAFF. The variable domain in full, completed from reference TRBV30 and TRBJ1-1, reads SQTIHQWPATLVQPVGSPLSLECTVEGTSNPNLYWYRQAAGRGLQLLFYSVGIGQISSEVPQNLSASRPQDRQFILSSKKLLLSDSGFYLCAWKEGGEAFFGQGTRLTVV.

The CDR3 loop reads CASRSDMLLTEAFF. CDR3 coding DNA: TGTGCCAGCAGAAGTGACATGCTTTTGACTGAAGCTTTCTTT. The chain recombines TRBV6-1 with TRBJ1-1; D gene uncertain. This CDR3 comprises 14 residues. V dropped 6 bases and J dropped 5 bases, with 16 bases sitting between them. Germline CDR1 reads MNHNS; CDR2 reads SASEGT.

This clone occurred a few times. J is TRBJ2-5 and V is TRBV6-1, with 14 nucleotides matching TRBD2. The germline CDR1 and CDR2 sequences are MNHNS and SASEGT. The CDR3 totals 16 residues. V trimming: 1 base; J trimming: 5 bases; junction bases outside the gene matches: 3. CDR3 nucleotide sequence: TGTGCCAGCAGTGAAGGACTAGCGGGAGGGCGGGAGACCCAGTACTTC. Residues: CASSEGLAGGRETQYF.

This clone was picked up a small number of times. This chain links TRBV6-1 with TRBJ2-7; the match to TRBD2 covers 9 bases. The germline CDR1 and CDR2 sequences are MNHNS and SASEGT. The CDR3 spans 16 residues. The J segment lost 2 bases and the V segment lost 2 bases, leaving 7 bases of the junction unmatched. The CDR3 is CASSEIEASGAYEQYF. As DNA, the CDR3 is TGTGCCAGCAGTGAAATCGAGGCTAGCGGGGCCTACGAGCAGTACTTC.

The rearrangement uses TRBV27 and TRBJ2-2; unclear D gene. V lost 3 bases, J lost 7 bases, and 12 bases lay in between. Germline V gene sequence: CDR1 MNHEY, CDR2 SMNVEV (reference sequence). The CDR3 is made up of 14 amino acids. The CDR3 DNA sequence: TGTGCCAGCAGTTTGGGCTGGTCCCACGGGGAGCTGTTTTTT. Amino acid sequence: CASSLGWSHGELFF.

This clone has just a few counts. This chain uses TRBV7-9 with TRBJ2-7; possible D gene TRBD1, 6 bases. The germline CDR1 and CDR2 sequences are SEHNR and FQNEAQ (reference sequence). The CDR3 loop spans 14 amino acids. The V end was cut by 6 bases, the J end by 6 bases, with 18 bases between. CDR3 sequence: CASRFATGPLEQYF. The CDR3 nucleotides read TGTGCCAGCAGATTTGCGACAGGCCCCCTCGAGCAGTACTTC.

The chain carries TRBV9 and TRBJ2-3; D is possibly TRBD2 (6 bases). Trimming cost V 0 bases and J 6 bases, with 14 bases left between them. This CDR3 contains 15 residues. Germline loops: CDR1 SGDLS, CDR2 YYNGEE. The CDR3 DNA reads TGTGCCAGCAGCGTAGGGGGACTCCTATTGGATACGCAGTATTTT. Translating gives CASSVGGLLLDTQYF.

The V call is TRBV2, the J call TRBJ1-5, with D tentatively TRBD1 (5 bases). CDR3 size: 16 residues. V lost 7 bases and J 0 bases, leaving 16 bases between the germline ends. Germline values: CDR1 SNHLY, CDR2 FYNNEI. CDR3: CASTPGRAYSNQPQHF. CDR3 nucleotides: TGTGCCAGCACCCCGGGCAGGGCGTATAGCAATCAGCCCCAGCATTTT.

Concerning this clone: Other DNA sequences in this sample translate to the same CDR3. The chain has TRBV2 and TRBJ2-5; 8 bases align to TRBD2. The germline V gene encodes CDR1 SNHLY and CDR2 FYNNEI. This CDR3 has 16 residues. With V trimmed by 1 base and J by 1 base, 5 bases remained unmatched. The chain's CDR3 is CASSEGGLVFQETQYF. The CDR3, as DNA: TGTGCCAGCAGTGAAGGGGGACTAGTGTTCCAAGAGACCCAGTACTTC.

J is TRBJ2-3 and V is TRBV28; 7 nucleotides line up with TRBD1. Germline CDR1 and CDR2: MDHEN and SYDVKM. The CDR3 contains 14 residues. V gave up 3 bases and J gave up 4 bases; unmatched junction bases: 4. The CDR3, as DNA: TGTGCCAGCAGTTTGCAGCAGGGGGCAGATACGCAGTATTTT. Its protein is CASSLQQGADTQYF.

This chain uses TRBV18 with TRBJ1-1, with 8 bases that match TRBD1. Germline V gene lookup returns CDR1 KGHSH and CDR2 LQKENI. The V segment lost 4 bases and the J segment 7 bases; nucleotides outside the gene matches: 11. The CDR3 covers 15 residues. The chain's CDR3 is CASSRNFDRGFEAFF. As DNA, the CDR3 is TGTGCCAGCTCACGGAACTTCGACAGGGGCTTTGAAGCTTTCTTT.

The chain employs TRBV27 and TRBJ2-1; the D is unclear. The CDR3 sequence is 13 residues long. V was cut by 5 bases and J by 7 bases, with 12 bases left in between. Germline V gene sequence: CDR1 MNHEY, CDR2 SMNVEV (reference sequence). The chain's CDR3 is CASSHLAENEQFF. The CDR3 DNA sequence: TGTGCCAGCAGTCACCTTGCGGAAAATGAGCAGTTCTTC.

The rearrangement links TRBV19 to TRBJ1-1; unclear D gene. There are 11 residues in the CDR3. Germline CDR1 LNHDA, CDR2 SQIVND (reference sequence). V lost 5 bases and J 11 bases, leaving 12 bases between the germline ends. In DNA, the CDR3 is TGTGCCAGTAGTGTCGGGATTAAGGCTTTCTTT. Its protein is CASSVGIKAFF.

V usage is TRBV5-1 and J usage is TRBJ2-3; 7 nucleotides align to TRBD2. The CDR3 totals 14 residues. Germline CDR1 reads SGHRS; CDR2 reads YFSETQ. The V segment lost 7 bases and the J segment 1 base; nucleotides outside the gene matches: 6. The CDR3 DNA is TGCGCCAGCCAGAGCGGGATAGGCACAGATACGCAGTATTTT. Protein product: CASQSGIGTDTQYF. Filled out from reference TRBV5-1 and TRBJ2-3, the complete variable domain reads KAGVTQTPRYLIKTRGQQVTLSCSPISGHRSVSWYQQTPGQGLQFLFEYFSETQRNKGNFPGRFSGRQFSNSRSEMNVSTLELGDSALYLCASQSGIGTDTQYFGPGTRLTVL.

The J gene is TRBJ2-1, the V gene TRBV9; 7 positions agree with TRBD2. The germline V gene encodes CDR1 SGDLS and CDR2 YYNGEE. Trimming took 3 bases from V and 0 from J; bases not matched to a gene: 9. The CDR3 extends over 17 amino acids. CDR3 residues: CASSDQRGVSSYNEQFF. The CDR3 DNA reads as TGTGCCAGCAGCGACCAGCGGGGAGTTAGCTCCTACAATGAGCAGTTCTTC.

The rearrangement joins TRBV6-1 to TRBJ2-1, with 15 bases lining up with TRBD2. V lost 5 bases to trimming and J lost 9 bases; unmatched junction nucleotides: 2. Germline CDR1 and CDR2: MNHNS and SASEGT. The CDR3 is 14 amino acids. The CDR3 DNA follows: TGTGCCAGCAGTCTGGGACTAGCGGGAGGTGAGCAGTTCTTC. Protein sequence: CASSLGLAGGEQFF.